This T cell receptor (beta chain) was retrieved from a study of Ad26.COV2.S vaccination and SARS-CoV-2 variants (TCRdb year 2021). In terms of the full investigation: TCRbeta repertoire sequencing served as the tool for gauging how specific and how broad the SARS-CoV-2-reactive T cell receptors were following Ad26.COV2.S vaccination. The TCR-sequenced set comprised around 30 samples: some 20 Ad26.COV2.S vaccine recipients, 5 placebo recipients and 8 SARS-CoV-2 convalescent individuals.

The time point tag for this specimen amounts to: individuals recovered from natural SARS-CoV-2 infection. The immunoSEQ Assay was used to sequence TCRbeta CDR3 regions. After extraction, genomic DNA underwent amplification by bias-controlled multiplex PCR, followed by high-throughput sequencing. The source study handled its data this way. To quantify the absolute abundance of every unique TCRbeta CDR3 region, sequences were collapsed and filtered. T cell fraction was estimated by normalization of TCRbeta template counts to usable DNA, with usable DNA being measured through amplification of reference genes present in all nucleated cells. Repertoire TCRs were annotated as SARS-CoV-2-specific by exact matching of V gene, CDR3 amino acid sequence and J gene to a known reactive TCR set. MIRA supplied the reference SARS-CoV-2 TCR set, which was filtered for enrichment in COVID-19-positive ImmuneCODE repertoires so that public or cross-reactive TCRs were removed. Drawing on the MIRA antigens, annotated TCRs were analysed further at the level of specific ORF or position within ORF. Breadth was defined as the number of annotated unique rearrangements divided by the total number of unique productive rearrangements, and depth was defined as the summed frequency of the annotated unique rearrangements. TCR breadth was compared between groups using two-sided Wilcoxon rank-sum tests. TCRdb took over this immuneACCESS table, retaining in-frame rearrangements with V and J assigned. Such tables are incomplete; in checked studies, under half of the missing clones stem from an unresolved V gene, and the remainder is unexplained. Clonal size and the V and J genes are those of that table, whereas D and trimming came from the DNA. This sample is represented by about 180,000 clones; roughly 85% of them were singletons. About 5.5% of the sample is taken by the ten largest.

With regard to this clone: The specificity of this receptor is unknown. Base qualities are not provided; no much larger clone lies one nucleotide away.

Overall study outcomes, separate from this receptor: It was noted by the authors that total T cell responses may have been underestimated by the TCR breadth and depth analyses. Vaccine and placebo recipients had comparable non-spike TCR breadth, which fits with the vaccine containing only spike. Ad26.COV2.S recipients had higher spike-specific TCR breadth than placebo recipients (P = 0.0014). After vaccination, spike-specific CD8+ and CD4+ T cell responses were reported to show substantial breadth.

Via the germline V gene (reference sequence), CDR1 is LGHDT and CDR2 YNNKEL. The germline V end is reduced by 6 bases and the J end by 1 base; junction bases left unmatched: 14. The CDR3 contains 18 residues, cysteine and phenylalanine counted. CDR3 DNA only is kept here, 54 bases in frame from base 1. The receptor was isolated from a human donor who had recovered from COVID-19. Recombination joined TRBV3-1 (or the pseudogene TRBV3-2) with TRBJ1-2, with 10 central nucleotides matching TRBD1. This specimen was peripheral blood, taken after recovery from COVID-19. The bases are TGTGCCAGCAGATCCCGACAGGGGGCCTATCACCTTAACTATGGCTACACCTTC. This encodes CASRSRQGAYHLNYGYTF.